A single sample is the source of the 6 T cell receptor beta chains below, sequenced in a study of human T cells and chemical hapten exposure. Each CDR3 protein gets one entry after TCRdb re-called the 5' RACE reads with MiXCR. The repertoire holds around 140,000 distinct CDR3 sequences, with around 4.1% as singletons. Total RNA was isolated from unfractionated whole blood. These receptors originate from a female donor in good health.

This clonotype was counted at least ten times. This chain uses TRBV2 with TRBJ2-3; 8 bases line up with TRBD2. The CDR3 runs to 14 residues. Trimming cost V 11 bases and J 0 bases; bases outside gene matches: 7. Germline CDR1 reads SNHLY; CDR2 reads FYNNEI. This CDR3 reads CAGKRGRSTDTQYF. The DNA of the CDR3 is TGTGCCGGGAAGCGGGGGCGTAGCACAGATACGCAGTATTTT.

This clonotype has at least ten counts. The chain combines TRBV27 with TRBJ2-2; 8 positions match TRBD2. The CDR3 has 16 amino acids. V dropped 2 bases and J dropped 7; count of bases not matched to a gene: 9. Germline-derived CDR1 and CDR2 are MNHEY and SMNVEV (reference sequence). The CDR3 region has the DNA TGTGCCAGCAGTTTAATGTCGGGGGGGCGTAGCGGGGAGCTGTTTTTT. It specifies CASSLMSGGRSGELFF.

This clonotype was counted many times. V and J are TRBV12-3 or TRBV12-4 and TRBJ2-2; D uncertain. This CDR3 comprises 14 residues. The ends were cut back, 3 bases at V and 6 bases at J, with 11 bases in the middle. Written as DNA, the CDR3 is TGTGCCAGCAGTTTTATAGGGTCGGCCGGGGAGCTGTTTTTT. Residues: CASSFIGSAGELFF.

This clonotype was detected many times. The CDR3 is CASSPVAGGIGQYF. For the CDR3, the DNA is TGTGCCAGCTCACCGGTCGCAGGGGGGATCGGGCAGTACTTC. The V call is TRBV18, the J call TRBJ2-7, with D maybe TRBD1 (7 bases). Germline V gene sequence: CDR1 KGHSH, CDR2 LQKENI. There are 14 residues in the CDR3. Trimming removed 3 bases at V and 9 bases at J, with 18 bases between. The full variable domain, completed using reference TRBV18 and TRBJ2-7, is NAGVMQNPRHLVRRRGQEARLRCSPMKGHSHVYWYRQLPEEGLKFMVYLQKENIIDESGMPKERFSAEFPKEGPSILRIQQVVRGDSAAYFCASSPVAGGIGQYFGPGTRLTVT.

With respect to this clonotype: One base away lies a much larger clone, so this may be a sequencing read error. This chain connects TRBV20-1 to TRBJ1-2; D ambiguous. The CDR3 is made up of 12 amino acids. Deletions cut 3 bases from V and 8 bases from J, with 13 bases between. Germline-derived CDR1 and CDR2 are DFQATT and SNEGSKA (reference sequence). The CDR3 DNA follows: TGCAGTGCTAGTGGCCAGTCTGGAGGCTACACCTTC. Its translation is CSASGQSGGYTF.

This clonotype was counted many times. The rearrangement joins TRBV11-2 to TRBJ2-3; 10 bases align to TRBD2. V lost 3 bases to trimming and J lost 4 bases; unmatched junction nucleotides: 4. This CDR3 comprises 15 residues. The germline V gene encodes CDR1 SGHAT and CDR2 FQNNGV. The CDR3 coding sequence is TGTGCCAGCAGCTTTAGCGGGGGGTCCGCAGATACGCAGTATTTT. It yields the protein CASSFSGGSADTQYF.